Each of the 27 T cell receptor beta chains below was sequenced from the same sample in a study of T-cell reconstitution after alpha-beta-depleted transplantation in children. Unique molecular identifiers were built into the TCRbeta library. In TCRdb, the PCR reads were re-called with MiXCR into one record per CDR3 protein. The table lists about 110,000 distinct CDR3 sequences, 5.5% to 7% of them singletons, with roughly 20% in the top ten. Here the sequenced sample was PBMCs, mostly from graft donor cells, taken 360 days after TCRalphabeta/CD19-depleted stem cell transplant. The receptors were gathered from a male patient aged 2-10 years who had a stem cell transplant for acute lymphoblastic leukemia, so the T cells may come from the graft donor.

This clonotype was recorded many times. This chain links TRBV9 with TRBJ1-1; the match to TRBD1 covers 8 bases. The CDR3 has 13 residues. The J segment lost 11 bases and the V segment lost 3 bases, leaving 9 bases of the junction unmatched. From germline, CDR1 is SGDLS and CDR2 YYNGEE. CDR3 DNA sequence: TGTGCCAGCAGCGAAGATACAGGGGGATCGGCTTTCTTT. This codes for CASSEDTGGSAFF.

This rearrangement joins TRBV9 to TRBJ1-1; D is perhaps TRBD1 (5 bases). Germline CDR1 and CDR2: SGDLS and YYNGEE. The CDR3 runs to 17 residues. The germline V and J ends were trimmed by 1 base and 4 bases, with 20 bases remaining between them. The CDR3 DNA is TGTGCCAGCAGCGTATCATCTCAGGGAAGGGTCGGCACTGAAGCTTTCTTT. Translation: CASSVSSQGRVGTEAFF. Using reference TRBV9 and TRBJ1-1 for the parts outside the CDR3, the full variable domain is DSGVTQTPKHLITATGQRVTLRCSPRSGDLSVYWYQQSLDQGLQFLIQYYNGEERAKGNILERFSAQQFPDLHSELNLSSLELGDSALYFCASSVSSQGRVGTEAFFGQGTRLTVV.

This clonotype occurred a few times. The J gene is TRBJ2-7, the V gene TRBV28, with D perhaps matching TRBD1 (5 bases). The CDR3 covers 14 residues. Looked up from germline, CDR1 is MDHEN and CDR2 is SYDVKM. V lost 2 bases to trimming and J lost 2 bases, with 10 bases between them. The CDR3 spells CASSLETGPYEQYF. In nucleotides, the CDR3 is TGTGCCAGCAGTTTAGAAACAGGTCCCTACGAGCAGTACTTC.

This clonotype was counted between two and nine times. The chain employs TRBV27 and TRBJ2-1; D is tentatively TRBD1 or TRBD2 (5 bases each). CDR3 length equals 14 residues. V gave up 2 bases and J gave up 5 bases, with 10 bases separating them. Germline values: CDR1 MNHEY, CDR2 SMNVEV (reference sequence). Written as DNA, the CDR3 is TGTGCCAGCAGTTTACCAGGGACCCACAATGAGCAGTTCTTC. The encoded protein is CASSLPGTHNEQFF.

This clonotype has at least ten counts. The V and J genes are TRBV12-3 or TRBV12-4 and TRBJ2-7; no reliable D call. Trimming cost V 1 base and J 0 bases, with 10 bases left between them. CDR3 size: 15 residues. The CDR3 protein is CASSLGLLSSYEQYF. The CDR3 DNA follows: TGTGCCAGCAGTTTAGGCCTTCTGAGCTCCTACGAGCAGTACTTC.

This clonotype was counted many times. In DNA, the CDR3 is TGTGCCACCAGCAGAGCCGTACAGGGGGCCGGATTCGCTCAGGGCAAAAACATTCAGTACTTC. It specifies CATSRAVQGAGFAQGKNIQYF. The genes are TRBV15 and TRBJ2-4; 9 bases agree with TRBD1. Germline loops: CDR1 LNHNV, CDR2 YYDKDF (reference sequence). This CDR3 spans 21 amino acids. Germline trimming cut 1 base from V and 3 bases from J; bases unmatched to any gene: 19.

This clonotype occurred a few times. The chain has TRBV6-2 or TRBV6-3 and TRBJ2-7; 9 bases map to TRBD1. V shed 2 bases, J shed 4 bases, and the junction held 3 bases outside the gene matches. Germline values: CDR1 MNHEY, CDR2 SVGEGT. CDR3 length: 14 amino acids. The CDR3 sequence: CASSYDRGYYEQYF. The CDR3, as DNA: TGTGCCAGCAGTTACGACAGGGGGTATTACGAGCAGTACTTC.

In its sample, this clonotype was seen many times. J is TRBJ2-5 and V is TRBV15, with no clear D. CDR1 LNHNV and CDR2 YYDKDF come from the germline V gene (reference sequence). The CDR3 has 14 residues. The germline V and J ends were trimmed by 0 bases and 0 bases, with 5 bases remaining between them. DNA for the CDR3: TGTGCCACCAGCAGAGATTCACACCAAGAGACCCAGTACTTC. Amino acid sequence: CATSRDSHQETQYF.

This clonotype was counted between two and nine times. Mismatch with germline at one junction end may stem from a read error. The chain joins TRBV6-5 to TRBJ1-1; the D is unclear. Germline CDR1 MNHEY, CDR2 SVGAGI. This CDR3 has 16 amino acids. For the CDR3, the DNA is TGTGCCAGCAGTTACCCCGGGCGGGGAATGAACACCGAAGCTTTCTTT. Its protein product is CASSYPGRGMNTEAFF.

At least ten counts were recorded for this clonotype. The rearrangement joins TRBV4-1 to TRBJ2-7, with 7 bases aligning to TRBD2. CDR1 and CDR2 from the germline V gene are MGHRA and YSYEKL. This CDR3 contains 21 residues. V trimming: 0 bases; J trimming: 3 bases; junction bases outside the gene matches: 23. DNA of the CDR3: TGCGCCAGCAGCCAAGATCACCGGGACTCAAGGGCTAACGGGAGGATCTACGAGCAGTACTTC. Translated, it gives CASSQDHRDSRANGRIYEQYF.

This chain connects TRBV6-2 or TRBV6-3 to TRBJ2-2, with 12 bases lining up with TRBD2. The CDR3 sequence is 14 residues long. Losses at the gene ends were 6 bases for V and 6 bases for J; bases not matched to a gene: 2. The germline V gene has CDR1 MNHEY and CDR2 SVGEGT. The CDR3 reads CASRRLAGAGELFF. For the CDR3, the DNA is TGTGCCAGCAGGCGACTAGCGGGGGCCGGGGAGCTGTTTTTT.

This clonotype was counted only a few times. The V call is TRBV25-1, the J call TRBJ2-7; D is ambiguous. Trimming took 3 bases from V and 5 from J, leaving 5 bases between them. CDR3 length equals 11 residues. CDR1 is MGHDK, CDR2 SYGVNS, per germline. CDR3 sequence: CASSDPDEQYF. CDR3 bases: TGTGCCAGCAGTGACCCCGACGAGCAGTACTTC.

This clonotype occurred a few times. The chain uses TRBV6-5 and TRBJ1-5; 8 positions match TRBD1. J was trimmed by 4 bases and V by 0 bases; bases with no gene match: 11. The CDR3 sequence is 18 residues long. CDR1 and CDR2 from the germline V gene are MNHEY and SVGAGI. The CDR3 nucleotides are TGTGCCAGCAGTTACTCGATCAGGGGGCCTAAGGGGAATCAGCCCCAGCATTTT. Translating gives CASSYSIRGPKGNQPQHF.

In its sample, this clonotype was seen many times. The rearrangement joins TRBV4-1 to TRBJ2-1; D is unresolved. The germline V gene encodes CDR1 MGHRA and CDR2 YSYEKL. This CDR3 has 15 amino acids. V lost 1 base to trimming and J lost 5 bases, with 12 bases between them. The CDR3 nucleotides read TGCGCCAGCAGCCAAGTGGGAAGGAGCAACAATGAGCAGTTCTTC. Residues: CASSQVGRSNNEQFF.

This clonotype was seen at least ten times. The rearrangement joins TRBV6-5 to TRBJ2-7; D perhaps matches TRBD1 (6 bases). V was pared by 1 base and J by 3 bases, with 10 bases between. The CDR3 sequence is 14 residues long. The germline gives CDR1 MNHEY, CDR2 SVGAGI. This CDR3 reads CASSYLQGYYEQYF. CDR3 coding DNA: TGTGCCAGCAGTTACTTACAGGGTTACTACGAGCAGTACTTC.

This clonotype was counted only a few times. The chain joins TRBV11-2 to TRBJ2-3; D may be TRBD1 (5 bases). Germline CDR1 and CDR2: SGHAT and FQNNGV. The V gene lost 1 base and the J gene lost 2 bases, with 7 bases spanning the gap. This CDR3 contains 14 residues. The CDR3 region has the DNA TGTGCCAGCAGCTTAGTTGGGGCCACAGATACGCAGTATTTT. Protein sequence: CASSLVGATDTQYF.

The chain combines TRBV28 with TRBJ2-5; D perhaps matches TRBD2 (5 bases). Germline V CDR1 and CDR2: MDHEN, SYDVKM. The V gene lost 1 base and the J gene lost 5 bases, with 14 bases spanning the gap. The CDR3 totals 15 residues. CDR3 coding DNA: TGTGCCAGCAGTTTATTCTACCTGGGAGAGGAGACCCAGTACTTC. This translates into CASSLFYLGEETQYF. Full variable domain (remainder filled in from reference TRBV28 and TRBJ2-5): DVKVTQSSRYLVKRTGEKVFLECVQDMDHENMFWYRQDPGLGLRLIYFSYDVKMKEKGDIPEGYSVSREKKERFSLILESASTNQTSMYLCASSLFYLGEETQYFGPGTRLLVL.

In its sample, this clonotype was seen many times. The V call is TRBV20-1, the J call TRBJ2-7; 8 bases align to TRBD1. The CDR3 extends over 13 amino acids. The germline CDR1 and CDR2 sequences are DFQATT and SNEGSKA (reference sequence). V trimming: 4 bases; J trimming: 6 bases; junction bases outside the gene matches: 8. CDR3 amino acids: CSANFQGAREQYF. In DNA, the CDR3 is TGCAGTGCTAACTTTCAGGGGGCGCGCGAGCAGTACTTC.

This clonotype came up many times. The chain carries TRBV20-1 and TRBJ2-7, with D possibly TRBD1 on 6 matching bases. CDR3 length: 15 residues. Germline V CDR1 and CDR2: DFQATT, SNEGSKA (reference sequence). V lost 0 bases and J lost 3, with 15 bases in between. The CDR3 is CSAREGGRIGYEQYF. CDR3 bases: TGCAGTGCTAGAGAAGGGGGAAGAATAGGCTACGAGCAGTACTTC.

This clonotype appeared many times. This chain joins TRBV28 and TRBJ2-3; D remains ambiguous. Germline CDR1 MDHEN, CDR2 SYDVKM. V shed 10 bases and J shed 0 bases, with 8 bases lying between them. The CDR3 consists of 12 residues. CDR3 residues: CATSTSTDTQYF. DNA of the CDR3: TGTGCCACCAGCACTAGCACAGATACGCAGTATTTT.

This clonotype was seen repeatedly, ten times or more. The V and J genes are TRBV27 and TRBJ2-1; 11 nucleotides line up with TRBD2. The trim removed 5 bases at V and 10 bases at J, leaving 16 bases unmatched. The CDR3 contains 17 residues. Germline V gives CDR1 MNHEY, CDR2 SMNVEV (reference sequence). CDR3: CASSRSRGLTSGGEQFF. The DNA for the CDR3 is TGTGCCAGCAGTAGATCGAGGGGGCTTACTAGCGGGGGAGAGCAGTTCTTC.

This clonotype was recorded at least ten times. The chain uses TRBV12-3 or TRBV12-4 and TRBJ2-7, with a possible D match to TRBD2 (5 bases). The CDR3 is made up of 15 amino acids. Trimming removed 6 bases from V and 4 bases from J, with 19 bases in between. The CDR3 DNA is TGTGCCAGCAGCCTCGGGGTAGTCGCCGGATACGAGCAGTACTTC. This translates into CASSLGVVAGYEQYF.

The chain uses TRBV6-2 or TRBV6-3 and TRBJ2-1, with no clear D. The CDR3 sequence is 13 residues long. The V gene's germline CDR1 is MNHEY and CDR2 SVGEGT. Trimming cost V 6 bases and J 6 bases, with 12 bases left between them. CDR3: CASSQFDFNEQFF. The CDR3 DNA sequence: TGTGCCAGCAGCCAATTCGACTTCAATGAGCAGTTCTTC.

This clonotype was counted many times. This CDR3 is CASSVTSGYTGELFF. The CDR3, as DNA: TGTGCCAGCAGCGTCACTAGCGGCTACACCGGGGAGCTGTTTTTT. The V gene is TRBV9, the J gene TRBJ2-2; 8 bases are shared with TRBD2. Germline V gene sequence: CDR1 SGDLS, CDR2 YYNGEE. V was pared by 2 bases and J by 3 bases, with 3 bases of the junction left unmatched. The CDR3 runs 15 residues.

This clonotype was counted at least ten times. The CDR3 sequence is CASSLTGPTGELFF. CDR3 DNA sequence: TGTGCCAGCAGTTTGACGGGCCCCACCGGGGAGCTGTTTTTT. This chain connects TRBV28 to TRBJ2-2; D not certain. The CDR3 consists of 14 residues. Trimming cost V 3 bases and J 4 bases, with 9 bases left between them. Germline CDR1 is MDHEN and CDR2 is SYDVKM. The complete variable domain, with remaining parts taken from reference TRBV28 and TRBJ2-2, reads DVKVTQSSRYLVKRTGEKVFLECVQDMDHENMFWYRQDPGLGLRLIYFSYDVKMKEKGDIPEGYSVSREKKERFSLILESASTNQTSMYLCASSLTGPTGELFFGEGSRLTVL.

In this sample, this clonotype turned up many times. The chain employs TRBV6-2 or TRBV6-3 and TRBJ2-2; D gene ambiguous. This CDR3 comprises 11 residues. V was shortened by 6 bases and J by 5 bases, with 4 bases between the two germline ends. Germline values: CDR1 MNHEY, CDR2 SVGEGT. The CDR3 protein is CASRSTGELFF. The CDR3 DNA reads TGTGCCAGCAGAAGTACCGGGGAGCTGTTTTTT.

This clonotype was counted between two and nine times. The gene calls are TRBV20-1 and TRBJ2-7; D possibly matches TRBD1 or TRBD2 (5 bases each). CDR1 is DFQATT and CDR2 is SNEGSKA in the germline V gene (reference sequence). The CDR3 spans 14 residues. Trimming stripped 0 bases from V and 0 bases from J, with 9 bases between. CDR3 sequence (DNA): TGCAGTGCTAGAGATCTGGGGGTCTCCTACGAGCAGTACTTC. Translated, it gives CSARDLGVSYEQYF.